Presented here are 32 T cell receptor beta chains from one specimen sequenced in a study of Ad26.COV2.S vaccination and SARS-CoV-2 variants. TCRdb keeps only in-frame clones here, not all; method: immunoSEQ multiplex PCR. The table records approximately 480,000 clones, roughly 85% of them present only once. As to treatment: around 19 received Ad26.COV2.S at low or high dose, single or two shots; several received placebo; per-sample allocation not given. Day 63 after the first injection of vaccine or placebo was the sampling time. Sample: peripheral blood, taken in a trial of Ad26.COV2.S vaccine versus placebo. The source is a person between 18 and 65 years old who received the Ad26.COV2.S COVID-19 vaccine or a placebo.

The CDR3 DNA sequence: TGTGCCACCAGTGATACGGGCGGATTATACAATGAGCAGTTCTTC. Encoded protein: CATSDTGGLYNEQFF. V and J are TRBV24-1 and TRBJ2-1; D gene ambiguous. This CDR3 is built from 15 residues. Germline CDR1 KGHDR, CDR2 SFDVKD. V lost 3 bases, J lost 4 bases, and 12 bases lay in between.

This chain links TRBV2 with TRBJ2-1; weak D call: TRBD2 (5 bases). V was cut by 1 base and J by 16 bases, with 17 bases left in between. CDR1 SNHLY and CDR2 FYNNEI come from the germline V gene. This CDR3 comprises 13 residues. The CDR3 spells CASSEGEILPEFF. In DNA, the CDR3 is TGTGCCAGCAGTGAAGGGGAGATTCTCCCGGAATTCTTC. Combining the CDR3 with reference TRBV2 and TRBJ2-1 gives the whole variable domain EPEVTQTPSHQVTQMGQEVILRCVPISNHLYFYWYRQILGQKVEFLVSFYNNEISEKSEIFDDQFSVERPDGSNFTLKIRSTKLEDSAMYFCASSEGEILPEFFGPGTRLTVL.

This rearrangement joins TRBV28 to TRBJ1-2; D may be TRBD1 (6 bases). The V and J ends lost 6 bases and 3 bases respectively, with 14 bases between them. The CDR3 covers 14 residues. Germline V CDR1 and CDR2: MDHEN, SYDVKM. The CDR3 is CASSEGQRHYGYTF. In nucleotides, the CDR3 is TGTGCCAGCAGCGAAGGACAGAGACACTATGGCTACACCTTC.

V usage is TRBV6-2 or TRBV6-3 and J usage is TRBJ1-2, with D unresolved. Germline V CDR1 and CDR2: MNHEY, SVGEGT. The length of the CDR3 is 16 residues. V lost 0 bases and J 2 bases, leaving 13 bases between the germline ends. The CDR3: CASSYSSRAGNYGYTF. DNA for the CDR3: TGTGCCAGCAGTTACTCGTCAAGGGCGGGGAACTATGGCTACACCTTC.

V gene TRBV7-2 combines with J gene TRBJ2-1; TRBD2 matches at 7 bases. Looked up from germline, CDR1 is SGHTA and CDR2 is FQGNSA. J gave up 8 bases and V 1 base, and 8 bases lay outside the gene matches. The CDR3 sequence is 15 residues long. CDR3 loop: CASSLGTRAHDEQFF. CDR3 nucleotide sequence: TGTGCCAGCAGCTTAGGGACTAGGGCGCACGATGAGCAGTTCTTC. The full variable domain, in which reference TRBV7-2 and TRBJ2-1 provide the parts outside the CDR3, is GAGVSQSPSNKVTEKGKDVELRCDPISGHTALYWYRQSLGQGLEFLIYFQGNSAPDKSGLPSDRFSAERTGGSVSTLTIQRTQQEDSAVYLCASSLGTRAHDEQFFGPGTRLTVL.

CDR3 coding DNA: TGTGCCAGCGGGAGGTGGTCCGAGCAGTACTTC. This sequence encodes CASGRWSEQYF. The V and J genes are TRBV12-3 or TRBV12-4 and TRBJ2-7; D is possibly TRBD2 (6 bases). Trimming shortened V by 8 bases and J by 6 bases, and 11 bases separated the two germline ends. The CDR3 totals 11 residues.

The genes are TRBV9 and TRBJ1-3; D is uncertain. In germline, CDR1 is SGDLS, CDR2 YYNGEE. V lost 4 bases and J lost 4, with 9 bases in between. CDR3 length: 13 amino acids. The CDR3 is CASSPPAGNTIYF. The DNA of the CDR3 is TGTGCCAGCAGCCCACCCGCAGGAAACACCATATATTTT.

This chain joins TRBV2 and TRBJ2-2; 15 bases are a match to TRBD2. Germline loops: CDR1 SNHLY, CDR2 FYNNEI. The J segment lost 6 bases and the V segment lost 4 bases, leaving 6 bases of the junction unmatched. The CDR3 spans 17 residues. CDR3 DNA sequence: TGTGCCAGCAGTGGGGGACTAGCGGGAGGATTCGCCGGGGAGCTGTTTTTT. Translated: CASSGGLAGGFAGELFF.

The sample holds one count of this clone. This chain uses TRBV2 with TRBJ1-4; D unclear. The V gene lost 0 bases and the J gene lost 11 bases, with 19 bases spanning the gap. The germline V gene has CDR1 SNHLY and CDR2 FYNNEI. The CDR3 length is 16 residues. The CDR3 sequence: CASSEARSVVVGKLFF. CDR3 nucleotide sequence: TGTGCCAGCAGTGAAGCGCGCAGCGTAGTGGTAGGGAAACTGTTTTTT.

The CDR3 region has the DNA TGCAGCGCCCTAGGGGCGGGAGGCTACACCTTC. This encodes CSALGAGGYTF. J is TRBJ1-2 and V is TRBV29-1, with a tentative D call TRBD1 (5 bases). V lost 7 bases, J lost 8 bases, and 14 bases lay in between. This CDR3 is 11 amino acids long. Germline values: CDR1 SQVTM, CDR2 ANQGSEA.

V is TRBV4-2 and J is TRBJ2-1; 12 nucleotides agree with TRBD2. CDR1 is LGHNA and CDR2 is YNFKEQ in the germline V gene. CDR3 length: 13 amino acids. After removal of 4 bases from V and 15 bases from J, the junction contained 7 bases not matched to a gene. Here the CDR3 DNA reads TGTGCCAGCAGCCGGGCGACTAGCGGGAGTCTGTTCTTC. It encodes CASSRATSGSLFF.

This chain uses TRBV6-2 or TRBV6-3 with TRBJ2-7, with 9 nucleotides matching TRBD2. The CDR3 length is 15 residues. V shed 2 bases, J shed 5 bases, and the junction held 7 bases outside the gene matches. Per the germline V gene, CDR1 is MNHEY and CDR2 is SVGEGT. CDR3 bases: TGTGCCAGCAGTTACGACGGCGGGAGGGGCGACGAGCAGTACTTC. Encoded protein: CASSYDGGRGDEQYF.

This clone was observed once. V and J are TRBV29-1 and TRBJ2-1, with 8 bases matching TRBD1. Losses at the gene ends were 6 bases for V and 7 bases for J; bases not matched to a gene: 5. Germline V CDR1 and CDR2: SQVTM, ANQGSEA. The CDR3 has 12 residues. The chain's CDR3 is CSVGQGGNEQFF. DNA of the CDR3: TGCAGCGTCGGACAGGGCGGAAATGAGCAGTTCTTC.

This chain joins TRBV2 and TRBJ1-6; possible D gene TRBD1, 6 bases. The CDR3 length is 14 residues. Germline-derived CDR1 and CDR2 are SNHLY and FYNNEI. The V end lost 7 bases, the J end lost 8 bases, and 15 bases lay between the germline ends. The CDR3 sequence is CASNPRGEYSPLHF. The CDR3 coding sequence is TGTGCCAGCAATCCCAGGGGAGAATATTCACCCCTCCACTTT.

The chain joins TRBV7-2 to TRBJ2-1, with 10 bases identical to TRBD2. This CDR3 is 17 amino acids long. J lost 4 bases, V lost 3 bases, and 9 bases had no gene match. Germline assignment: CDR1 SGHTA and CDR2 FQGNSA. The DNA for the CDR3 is TGTGCCAGCAGCTTCGGGCAGCGGGAGGGCCCATACAATGAGCAGTTCTTC. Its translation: CASSFGQREGPYNEQFF.

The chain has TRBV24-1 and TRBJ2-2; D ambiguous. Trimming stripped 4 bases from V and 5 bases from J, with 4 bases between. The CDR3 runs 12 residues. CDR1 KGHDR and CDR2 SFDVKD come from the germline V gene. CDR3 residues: CATSEGTGELFF. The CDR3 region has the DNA TGTGCCACCAGTGAGGGGACCGGGGAGCTGTTTTTT.

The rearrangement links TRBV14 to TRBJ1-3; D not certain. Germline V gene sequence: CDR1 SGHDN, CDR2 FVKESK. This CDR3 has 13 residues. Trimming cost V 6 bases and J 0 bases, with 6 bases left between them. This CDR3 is CASSLSSGNTIYF. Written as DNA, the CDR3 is TGTGCCAGCAGTCTGAGCTCTGGAAACACCATATATTTT.

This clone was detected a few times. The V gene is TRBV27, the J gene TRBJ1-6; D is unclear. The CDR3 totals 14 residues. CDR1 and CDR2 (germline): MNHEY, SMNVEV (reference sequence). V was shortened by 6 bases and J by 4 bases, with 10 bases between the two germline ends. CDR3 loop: CASRGSGYNSPLHF. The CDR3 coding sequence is TGTGCCAGCAGGGGCAGCGGATATAATTCACCCCTCCACTTT.

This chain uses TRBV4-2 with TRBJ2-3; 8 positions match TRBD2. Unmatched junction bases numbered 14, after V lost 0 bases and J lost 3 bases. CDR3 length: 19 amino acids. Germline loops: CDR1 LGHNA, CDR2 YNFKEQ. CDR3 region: CASSQDPITAGVATDTQYF. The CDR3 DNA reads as TGTGCCAGCAGCCAAGACCCTATCACAGCGGGAGTCGCGACAGATACGCAGTATTTT.

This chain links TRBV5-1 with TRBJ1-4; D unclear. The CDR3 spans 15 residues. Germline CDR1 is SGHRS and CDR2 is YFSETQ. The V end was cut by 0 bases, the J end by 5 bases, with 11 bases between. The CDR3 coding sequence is TGCGCCAGCAGCTTGGACGTCAGCAACAATGAAAAACTGTTTTTT. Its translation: CASSLDVSNNEKLFF.

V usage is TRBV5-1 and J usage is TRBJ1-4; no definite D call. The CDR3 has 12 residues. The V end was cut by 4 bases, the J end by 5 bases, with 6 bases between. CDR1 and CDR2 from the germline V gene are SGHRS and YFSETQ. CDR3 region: CASSNPNEKLFF. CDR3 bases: TGCGCCAGCAGCAACCCAAATGAAAAACTGTTTTTT.

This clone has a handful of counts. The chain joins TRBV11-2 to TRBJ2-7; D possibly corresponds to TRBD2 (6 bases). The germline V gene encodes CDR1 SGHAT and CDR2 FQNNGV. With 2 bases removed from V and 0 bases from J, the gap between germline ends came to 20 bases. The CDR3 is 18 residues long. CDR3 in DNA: TGTGCCAGCAGCTTATTCAGGTGGGGGACTCCGAGCTCCTACGAGCAGTACTTC. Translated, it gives CASSLFRWGTPSSYEQYF.

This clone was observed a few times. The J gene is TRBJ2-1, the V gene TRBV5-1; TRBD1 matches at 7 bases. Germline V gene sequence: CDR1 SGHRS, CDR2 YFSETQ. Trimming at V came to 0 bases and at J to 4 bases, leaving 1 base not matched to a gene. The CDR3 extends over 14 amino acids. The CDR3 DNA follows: TGCGCCAGCAGCTTGGGGGACAGTTACAATGAGCAGTTCTTC. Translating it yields CASSLGDSYNEQFF. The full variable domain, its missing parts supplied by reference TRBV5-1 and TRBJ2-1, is KAGVTQTPRYLIKTRGQQVTLSCSPISGHRSVSWYQQTPGQGLQFLFEYFSETQRNKGNFPGRFSGRQFSNSRSEMNVSTLELGDSALYLCASSLGDSYNEQFFGPGTRLTVL.

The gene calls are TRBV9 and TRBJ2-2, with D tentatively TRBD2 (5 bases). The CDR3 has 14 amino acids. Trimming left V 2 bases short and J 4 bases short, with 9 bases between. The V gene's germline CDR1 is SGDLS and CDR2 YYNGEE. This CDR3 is CASSVWESTGELFF. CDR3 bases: TGTGCCAGCAGCGTCTGGGAGAGCACCGGGGAGCTGTTTTTT.

The CDR3 DNA sequence: TGTGCCAGCAGCGTTAGGGCCATGAACACTGAAGCTTTCTTT. As protein: CASSVRAMNTEAFF. The rearrangement links TRBV9 to TRBJ1-1; no reliable D call. This CDR3 is built from 14 residues. Germline V gives CDR1 SGDLS, CDR2 YYNGEE. Trimming shortened V by 2 bases and J by 0 bases, and 8 bases separated the two germline ends.

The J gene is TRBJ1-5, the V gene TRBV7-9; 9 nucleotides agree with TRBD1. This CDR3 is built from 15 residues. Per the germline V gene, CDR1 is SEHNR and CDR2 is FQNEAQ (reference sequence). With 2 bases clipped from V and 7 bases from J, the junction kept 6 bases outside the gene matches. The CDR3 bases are TGTGCCAGCAGCTTATTGGGGACAGGGTTCCAGCCCCAGCATTTT. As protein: CASSLLGTGFQPQHF.

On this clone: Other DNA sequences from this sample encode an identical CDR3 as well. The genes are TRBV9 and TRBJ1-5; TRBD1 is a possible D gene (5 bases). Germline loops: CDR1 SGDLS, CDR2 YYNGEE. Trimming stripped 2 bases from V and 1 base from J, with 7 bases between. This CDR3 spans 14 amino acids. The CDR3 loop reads CASSVGGSNQPQHF. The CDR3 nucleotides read TGTGCCAGCAGCGTCGGGGGGAGCAATCAGCCCCAGCATTTT. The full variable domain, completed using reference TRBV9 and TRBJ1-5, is DSGVTQTPKHLITATGQRVTLRCSPRSGDLSVYWYQQSLDQGLQFLIQYYNGEERAKGNILERFSAQQFPDLHSELNLSSLELGDSALYFCASSVGGSNQPQHFGDGTRLSIL.

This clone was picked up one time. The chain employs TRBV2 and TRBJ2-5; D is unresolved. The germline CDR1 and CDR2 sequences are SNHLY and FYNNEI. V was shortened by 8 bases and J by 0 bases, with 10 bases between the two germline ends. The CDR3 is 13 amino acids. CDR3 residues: CASRASNQETQYF. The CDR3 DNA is TGTGCCAGCCGTGCCAGCAACCAAGAGACCCAGTACTTC.

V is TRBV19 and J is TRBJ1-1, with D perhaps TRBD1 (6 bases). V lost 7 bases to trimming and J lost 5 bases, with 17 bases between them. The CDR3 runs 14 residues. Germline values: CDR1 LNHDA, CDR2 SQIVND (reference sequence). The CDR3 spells CASTTRGANTEAFF. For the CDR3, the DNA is TGTGCCAGTACTACGAGGGGGGCAAATACTGAAGCTTTCTTT. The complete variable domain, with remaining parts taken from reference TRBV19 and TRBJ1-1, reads DGGITQSPKYLFRKEGQNVTLSCEQNLNHDAMYWYRQDPGQGLRLIYYSQIVNDFQKGDIAEGYSVSREKKESFPLTVTSAQKNPTAFYLCASTTRGANTEAFFGQGTRLTVV.

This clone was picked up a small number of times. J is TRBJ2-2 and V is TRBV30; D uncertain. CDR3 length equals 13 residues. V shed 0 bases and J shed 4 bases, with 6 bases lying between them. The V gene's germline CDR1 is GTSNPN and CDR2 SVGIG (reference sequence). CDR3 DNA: TGTGCCTGGAGTGTACGTGCCACCGGGGAGCTGTTTTTT. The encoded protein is CAWSVRATGELFF.

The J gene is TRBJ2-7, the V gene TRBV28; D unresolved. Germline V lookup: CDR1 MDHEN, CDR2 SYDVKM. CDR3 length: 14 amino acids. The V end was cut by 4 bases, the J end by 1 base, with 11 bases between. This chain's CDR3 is CASSSRGQSYEQYF. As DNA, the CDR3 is TGTGCCAGCAGTTCCCGTGGGCAGTCCTACGAGCAGTACTTC.

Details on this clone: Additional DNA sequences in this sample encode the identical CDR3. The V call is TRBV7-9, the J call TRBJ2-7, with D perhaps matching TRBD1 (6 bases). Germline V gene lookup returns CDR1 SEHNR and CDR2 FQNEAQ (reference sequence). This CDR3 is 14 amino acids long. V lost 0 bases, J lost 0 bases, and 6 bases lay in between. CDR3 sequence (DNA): TGTGCCAGCAGCTTAGCAGGGGGCTCCTACGAGCAGTACTTC. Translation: CASSLAGGSYEQYF.